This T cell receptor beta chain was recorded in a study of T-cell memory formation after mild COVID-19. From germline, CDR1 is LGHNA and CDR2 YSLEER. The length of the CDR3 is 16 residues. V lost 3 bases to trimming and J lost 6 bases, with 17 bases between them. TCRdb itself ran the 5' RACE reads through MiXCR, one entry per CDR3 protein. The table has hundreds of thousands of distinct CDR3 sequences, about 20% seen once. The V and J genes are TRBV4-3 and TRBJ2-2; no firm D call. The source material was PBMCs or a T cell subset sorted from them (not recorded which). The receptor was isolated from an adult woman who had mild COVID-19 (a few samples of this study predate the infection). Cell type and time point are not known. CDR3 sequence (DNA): TGCGCCAGCAGCCATTCGCGGTGGCCCGAGTCCGGGGAGCTGTTTTTT. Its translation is CASSHSRWPESGELFF.